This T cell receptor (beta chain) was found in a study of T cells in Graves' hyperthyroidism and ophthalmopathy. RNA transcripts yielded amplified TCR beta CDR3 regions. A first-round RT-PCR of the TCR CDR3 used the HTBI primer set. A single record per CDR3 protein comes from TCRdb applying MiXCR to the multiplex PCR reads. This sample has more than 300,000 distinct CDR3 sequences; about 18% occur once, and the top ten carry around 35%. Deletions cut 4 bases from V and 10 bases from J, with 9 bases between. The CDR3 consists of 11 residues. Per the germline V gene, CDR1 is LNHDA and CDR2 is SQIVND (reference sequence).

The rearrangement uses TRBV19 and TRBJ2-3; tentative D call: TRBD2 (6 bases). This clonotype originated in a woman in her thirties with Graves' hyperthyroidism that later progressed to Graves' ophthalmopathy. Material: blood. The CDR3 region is CASSTSEAQYF. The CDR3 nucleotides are TGTGCCAGTAGTACTAGCGAGGCGCAGTATTTT.